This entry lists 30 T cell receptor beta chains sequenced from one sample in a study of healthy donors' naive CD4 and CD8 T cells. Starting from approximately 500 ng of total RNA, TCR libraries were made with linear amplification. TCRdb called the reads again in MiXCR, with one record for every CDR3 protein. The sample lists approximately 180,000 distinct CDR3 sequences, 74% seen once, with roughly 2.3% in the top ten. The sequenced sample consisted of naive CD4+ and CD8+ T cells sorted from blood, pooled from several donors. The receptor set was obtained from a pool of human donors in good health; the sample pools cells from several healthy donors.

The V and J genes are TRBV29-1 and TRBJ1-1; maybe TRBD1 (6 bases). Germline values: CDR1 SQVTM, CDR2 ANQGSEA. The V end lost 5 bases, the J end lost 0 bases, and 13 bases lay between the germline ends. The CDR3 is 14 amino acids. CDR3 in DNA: TGCAGCGTTTCTTACAGGGCATTGAACACTGAAGCTTTCTTT. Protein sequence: CSVSYRALNTEAFF. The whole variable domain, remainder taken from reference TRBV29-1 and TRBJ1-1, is SAVISQKPSRDICQRGTSLTIQCQVDSQVTMMFWYRQQPGQSLTLIATANQGSEATYESGFVIDKFPISRPNLTFSTLTVSNMSPEDSSIYLCSVSYRALNTEAFFGQGTRLTVV.

This CDR3 is CSVETGLEETQYF. CDR3 bases: TGCAGCGTTGAGACAGGTCTCGAAGAGACCCAGTACTTC. The chain has TRBV29-1 and TRBJ2-5, with a weak D call TRBD1 (6 bases). This CDR3 is 13 amino acids long. The ends were cut back, 3 bases at V and 3 bases at J, with 11 bases in the middle. Germline V CDR1 and CDR2: SQVTM, ANQGSEA.

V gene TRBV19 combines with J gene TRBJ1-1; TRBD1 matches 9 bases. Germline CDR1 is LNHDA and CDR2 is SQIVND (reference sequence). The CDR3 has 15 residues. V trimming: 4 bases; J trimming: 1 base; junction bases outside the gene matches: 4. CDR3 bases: TGTGCCAGTAGTACCGAACAGGGGGCGAACACTGAAGCTTTCTTT. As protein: CASSTEQGANTEAFF.

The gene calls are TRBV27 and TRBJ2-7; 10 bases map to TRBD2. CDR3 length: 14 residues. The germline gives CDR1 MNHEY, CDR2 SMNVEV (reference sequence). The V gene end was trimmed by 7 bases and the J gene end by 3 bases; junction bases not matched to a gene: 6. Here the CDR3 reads CASTLTSGHYEQYF. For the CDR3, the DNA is TGTGCCAGCACCCTGACTAGCGGGCACTACGAGCAGTACTTC.

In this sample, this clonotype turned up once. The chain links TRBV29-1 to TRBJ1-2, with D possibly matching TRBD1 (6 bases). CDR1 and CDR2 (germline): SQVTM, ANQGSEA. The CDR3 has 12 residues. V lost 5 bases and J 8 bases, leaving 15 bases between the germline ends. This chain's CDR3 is CSVPQGIGGYTF. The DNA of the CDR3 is TGCAGCGTTCCACAGGGAATAGGGGGCTACACCTTC.

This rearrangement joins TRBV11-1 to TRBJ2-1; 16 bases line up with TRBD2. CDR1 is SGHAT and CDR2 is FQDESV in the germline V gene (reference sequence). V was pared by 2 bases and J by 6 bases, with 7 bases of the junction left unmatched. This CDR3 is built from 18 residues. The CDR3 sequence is CASSLHLGTSGRANEQFF. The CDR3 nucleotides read TGTGCCAGCAGCTTACACCTGGGGACTAGCGGGAGGGCCAATGAGCAGTTCTTC. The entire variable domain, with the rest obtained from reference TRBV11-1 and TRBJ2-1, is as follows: EAEVAQSPRYKITEKSQAVAFWCDPISGHATLYWYRQILGQGPELLVQFQDESVVDDSQLPKDRFSAERLKGVDSTLKIQPAELGDSAMYLCASSLHLGTSGRANEQFFGPGTRLTVL.

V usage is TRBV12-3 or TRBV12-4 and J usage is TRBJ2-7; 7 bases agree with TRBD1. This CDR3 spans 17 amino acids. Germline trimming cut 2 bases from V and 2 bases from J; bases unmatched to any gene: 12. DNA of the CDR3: TGTGCCAGCAGTTTATCTGATGTGGGACAGCCCACCTACGAGCAGTACTTC. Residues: CASSLSDVGQPTYEQYF.

CDR3 nucleotide sequence: TGTGCCAGCAGCCCTGGGACAGGGTTTTGGAATGAGCAGTTCTTC. Protein product: CASSPGTGFWNEQFF. This sequence joins TRBV11-2 and TRBJ2-1; 9 bases fit TRBD1. Trimming cost V 5 bases and J 7 bases; bases outside gene matches: 9. Germline values: CDR1 SGHAT, CDR2 FQNNGV. The CDR3 is made up of 15 amino acids.

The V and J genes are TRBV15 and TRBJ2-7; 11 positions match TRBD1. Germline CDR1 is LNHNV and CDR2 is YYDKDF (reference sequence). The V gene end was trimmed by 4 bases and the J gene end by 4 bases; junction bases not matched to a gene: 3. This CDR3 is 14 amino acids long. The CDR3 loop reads CATSKGQGGYEQYF. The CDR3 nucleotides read TGTGCCACCAGCAAGGGACAGGGGGGATACGAGCAGTACTTC.

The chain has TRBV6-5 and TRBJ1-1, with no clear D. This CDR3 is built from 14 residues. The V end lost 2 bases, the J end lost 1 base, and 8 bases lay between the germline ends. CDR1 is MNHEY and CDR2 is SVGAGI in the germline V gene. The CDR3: CASSYSVGNTEAFF. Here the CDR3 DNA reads TGTGCCAGCAGTTACAGTGTGGGGAACACTGAAGCTTTCTTT.

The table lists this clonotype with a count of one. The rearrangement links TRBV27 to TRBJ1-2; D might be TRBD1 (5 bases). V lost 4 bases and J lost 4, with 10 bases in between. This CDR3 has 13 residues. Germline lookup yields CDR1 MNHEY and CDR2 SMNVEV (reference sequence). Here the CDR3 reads CASSSTRGYGYTF. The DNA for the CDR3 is TGTGCCAGCAGTTCCACAAGGGGCTATGGCTACACCTTC.

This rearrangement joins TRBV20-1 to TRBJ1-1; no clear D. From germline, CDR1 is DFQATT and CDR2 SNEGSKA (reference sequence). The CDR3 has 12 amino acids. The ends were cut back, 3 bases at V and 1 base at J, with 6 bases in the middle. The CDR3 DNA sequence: TGCAGTGCTAGTTCCGGGAACACTGAAGCTTTCTTT. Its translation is CSASSGNTEAFF.

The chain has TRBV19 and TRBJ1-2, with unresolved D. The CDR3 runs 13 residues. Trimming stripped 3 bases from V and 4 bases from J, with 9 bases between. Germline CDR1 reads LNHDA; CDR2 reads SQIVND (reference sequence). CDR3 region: CASSIPQTYGYTF. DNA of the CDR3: TGTGCCAGTAGTATTCCGCAGACCTATGGCTACACCTTC.

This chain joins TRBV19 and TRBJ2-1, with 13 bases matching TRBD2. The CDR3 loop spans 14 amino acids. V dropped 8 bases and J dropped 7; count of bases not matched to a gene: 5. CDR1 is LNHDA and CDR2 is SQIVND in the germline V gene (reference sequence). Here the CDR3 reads CASRLAGGKNEQFF. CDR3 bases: TGTGCCAGTCGACTAGCGGGAGGTAAGAATGAGCAGTTCTTC.

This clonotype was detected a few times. The CDR3: CSVAPSSGNTIYF. The CDR3 region has the DNA TGCAGCGTTGCGCCGTCCTCTGGAAACACCATATATTTT. The chain carries TRBV29-1 and TRBJ1-3; D not resolved. CDR3 size: 13 residues. The V gene's germline CDR1 is SQVTM and CDR2 ANQGSEA. V lost 4 bases to trimming and J lost 0 bases, with 7 bases between them. The full variable domain, rest sourced from reference TRBV29-1 and TRBJ1-3, is SAVISQKPSRDICQRGTSLTIQCQVDSQVTMMFWYRQQPGQSLTLIATANQGSEATYESGFVIDKFPISRPNLTFSTLTVSNMSPEDSSIYLCSVAPSSGNTIYFGEGSWLTVV.

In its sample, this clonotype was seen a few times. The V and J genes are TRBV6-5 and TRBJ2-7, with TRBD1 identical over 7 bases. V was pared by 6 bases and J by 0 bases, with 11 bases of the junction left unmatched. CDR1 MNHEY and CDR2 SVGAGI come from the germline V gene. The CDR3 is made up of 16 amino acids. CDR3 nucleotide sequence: TGTGCCAGCAGGAGAAGAGCAGGGGGTACCTCCTACGAGCAGTACTTC. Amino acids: CASRRRAGGTSYEQYF.

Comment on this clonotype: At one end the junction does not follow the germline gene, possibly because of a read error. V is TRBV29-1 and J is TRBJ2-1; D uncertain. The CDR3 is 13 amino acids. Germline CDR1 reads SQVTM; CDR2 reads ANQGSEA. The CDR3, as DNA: TGCAGCGTTGAAGCCTCCTCCTTCAATGAGCAGTTCTTC. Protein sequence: CSVEASSFNEQFF.

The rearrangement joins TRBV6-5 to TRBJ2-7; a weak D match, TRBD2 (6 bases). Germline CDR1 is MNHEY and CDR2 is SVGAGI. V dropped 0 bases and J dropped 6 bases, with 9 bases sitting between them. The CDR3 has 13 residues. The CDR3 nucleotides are TGTGCCAGCAGTTACTCTCGGGGAGGCGAGCAGTACTTC. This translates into CASSYSRGGEQYF.

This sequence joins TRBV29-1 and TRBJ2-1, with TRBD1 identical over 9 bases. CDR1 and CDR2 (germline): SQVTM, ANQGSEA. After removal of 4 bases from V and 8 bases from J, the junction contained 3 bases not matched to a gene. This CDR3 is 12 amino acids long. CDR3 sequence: CSVGGQGYEQFF. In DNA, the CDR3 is TGCAGCGTTGGGGGACAGGGCTATGAGCAGTTCTTC.

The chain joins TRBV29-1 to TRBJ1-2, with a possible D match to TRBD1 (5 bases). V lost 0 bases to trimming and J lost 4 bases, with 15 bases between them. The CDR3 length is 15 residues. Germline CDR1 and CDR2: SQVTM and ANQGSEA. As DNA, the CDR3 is TGCAGCGTTGAAGATCTCAGGGAAAAGGTCTATGGCTACACCTTC. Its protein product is CSVEDLREKVYGYTF.

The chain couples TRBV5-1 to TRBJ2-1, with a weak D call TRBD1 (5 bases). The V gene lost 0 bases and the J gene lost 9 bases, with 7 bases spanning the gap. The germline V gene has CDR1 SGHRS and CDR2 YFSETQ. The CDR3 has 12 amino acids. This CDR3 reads CASSLVGLEQFF. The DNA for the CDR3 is TGCGCCAGCAGCTTGGTGGGGCTTGAGCAGTTCTTC.

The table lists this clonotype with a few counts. CDR3 sequence reads: CASSLSYPGDYEQYF. CDR3 sequence (DNA): TGTGCCAGCAGTTTATCTTACCCCGGGGACTACGAGCAGTACTTC. The genes are TRBV27 and TRBJ2-7; tentatively, D is TRBD2 (5 bases). Looked up from germline, CDR1 is MNHEY and CDR2 is SMNVEV (reference sequence). This CDR3 contains 15 residues. V lost 0 bases to trimming and J lost 3 bases, with 12 bases between them.

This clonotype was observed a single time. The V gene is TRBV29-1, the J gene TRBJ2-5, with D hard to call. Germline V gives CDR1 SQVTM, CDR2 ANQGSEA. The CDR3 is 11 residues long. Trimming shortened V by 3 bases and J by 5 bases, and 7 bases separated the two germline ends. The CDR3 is CSVEFGETQYF. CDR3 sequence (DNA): TGCAGCGTTGAGTTCGGGGAGACCCAGTACTTC. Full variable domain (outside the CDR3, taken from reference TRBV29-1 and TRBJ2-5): SAVISQKPSRDICQRGTSLTIQCQVDSQVTMMFWYRQQPGQSLTLIATANQGSEATYESGFVIDKFPISRPNLTFSTLTVSNMSPEDSSIYLCSVEFGETQYFGPGTRLLVL.

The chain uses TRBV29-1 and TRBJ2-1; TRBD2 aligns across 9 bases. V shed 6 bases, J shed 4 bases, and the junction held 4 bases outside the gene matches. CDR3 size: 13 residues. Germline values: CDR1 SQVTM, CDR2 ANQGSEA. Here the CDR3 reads CSVRAGGYNEQFF. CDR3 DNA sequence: TGCAGCGTGCGAGCGGGAGGTTACAATGAGCAGTTCTTC.

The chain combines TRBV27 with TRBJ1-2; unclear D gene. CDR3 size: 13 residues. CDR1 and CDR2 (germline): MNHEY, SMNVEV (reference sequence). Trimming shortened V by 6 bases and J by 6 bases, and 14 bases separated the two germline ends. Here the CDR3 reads CASSRAMGDGYTF. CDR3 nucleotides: TGTGCCAGCAGCCGGGCGATGGGAGATGGCTACACCTTC.

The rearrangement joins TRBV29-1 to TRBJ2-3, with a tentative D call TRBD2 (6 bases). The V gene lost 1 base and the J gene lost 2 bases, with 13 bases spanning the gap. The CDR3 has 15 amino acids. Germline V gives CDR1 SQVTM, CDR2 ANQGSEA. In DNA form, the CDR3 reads TGCAGCGTTGAAGTTGGAGGGAGATTCACAGATACGCAGTATTTT. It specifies CSVEVGGRFTDTQYF.

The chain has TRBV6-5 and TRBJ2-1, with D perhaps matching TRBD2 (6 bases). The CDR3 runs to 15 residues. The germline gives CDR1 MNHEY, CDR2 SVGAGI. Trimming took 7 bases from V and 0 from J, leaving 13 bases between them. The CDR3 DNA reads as TGTGCCAGCAAACTAGCCCTGAGCTCCTACAATGAGCAGTTCTTC. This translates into CASKLALSSYNEQFF.

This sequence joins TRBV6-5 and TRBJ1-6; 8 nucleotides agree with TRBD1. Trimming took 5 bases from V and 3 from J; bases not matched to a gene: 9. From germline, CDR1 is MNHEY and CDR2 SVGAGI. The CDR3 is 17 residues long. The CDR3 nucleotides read TGTGCCAGCAGTCCCAAGACAGGGGCGTTCTATAATTCACCCCTCCACTTT. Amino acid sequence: CASSPKTGAFYNSPLHF.

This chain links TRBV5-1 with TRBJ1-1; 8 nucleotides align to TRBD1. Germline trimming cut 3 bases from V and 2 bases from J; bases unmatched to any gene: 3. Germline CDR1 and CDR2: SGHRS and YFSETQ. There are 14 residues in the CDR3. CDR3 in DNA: TGCGCCAGCAGCTCCGGGACAGGCAACACTGAAGCTTTCTTT. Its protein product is CASSSGTGNTEAFF.

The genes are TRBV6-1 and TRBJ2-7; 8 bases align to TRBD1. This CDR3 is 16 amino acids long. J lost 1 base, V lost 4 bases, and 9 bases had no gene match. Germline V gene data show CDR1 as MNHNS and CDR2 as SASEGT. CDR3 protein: CASSGPEQGASYEQYF. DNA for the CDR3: TGTGCCAGCAGTGGCCCTGAGCAGGGGGCGTCCTACGAGCAGTACTTC.